The T cell receptor beta chain described here comes from a study of response to subunit inactivated influenza vaccine. Study outcomes and limitations: Authors proposed each seasonal influenza vaccination draws in few new T cells.

Each CDR3 protein gets one entry after TCRdb re-called the RT-PCR reads with MiXCR. Among under 550,000 distinct CDR3 sequences listed, 7.6% were seen once. Per the germline V gene, CDR1 is MNHEY and CDR2 is SVGAGI. Trimming removed 1 base from V and 1 base from J, with 8 bases in between. The CDR3 runs to 14 residues. A word on this clonotype: Its antigen is undetermined.

Here the sequenced sample was PBMCs from blood, taken less than 30 months after vaccination. The chain has TRBV6-5 and TRBJ2-7, with D tentatively TRBD1 (5 bases). This TCR derives from a man between 50 and 75 years old who received an inactivated influenza vaccine. The CDR3 here is CASSYFPGSYEQYF. DNA of the CDR3: TGTGCCAGCAGTTACTTCCCAGGGTCCTACGAGCAGTACTTC.